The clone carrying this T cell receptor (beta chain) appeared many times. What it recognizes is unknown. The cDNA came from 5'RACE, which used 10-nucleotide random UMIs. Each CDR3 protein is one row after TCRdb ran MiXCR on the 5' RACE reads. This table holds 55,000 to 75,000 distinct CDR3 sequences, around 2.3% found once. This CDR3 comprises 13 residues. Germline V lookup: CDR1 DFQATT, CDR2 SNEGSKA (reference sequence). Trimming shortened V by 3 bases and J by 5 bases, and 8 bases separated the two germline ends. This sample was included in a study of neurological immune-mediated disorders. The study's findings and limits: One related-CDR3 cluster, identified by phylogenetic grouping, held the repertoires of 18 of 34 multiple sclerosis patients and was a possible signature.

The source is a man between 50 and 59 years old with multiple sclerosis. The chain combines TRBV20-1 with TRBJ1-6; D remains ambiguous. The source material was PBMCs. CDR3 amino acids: CSASGQNNSPLHF. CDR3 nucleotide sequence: TGCAGTGCTAGCGGCCAGAATAATTCACCCCTCCACTTT.